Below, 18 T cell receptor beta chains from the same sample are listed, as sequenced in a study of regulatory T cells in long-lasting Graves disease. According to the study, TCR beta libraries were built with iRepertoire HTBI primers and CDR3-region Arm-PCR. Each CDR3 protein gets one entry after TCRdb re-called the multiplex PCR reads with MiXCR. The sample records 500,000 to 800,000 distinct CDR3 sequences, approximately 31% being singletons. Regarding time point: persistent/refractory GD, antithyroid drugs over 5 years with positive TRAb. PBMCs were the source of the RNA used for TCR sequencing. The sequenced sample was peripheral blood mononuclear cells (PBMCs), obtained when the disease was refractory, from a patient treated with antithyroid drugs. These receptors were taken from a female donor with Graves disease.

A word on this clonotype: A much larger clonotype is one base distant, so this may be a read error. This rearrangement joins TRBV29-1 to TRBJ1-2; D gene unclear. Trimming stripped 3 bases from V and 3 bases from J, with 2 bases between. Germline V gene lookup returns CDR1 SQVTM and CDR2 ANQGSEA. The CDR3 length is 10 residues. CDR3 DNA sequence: TGCAGCGTTGATGACTATGGCTACACCTTC. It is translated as CSVDDYGYTF.

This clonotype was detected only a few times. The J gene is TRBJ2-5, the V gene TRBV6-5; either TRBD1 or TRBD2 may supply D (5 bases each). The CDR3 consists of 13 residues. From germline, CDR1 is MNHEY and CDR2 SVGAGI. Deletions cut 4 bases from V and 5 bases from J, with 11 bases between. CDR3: CASSFSGTETQYF. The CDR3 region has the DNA TGTGCCAGCAGTTTCTCAGGGACGGAGACCCAGTACTTC.

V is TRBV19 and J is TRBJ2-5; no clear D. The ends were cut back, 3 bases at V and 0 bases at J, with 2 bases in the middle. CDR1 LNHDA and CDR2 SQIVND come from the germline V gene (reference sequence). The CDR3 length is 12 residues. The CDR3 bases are TGTGCCAGTAGTATGGACCAAGAGACCCAGTACTTC. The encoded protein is CASSMDQETQYF.

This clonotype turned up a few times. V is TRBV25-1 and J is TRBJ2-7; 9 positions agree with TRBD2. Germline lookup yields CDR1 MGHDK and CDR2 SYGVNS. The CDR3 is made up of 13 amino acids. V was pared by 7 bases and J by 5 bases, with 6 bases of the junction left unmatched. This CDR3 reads CASTRREGHEQYF. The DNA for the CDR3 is TGTGCCAGCACACGGCGGGAGGGCCACGAGCAGTACTTC.

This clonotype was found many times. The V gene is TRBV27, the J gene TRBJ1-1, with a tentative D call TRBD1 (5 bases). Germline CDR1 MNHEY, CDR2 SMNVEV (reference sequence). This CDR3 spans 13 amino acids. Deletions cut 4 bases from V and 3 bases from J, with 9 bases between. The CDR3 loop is CASSWGKDTEAFF. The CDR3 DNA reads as TGTGCCAGCAGTTGGGGGAAGGACACTGAAGCTTTCTTT.

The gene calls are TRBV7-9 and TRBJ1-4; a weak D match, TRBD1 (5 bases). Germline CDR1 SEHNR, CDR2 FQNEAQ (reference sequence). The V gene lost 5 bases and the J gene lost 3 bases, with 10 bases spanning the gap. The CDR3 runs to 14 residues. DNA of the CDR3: TGTGCCAGCAGCACGGGACTGCCTAATGAAAAACTGTTTTTT. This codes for CASSTGLPNEKLFF. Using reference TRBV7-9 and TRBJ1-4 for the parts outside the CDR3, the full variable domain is DTGVSQNPRHKITKRGQNVTFRCDPISEHNRLYWYRQTLGQGPEFLTYFQNEAQLEKSRLLSDRFSAERPKGSFSTLEIQRTEQGDSAMYLCASSTGLPNEKLFFGSGTQLSVL.

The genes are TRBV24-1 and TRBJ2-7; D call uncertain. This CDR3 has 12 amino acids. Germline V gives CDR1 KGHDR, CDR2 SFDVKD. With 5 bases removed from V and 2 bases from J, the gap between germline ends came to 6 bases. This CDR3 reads CATSGGPYEQYF. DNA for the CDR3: TGTGCCACCAGTGGTGGACCCTACGAGCAGTACTTC.

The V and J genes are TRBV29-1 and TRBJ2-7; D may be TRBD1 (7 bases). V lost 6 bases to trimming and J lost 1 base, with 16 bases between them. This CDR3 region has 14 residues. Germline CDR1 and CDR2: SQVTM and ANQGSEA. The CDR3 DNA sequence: TGCAGCGTAGGAGGGACAGCTAAATCCTACGAGCAGTACTTC. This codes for CSVGGTAKSYEQYF.

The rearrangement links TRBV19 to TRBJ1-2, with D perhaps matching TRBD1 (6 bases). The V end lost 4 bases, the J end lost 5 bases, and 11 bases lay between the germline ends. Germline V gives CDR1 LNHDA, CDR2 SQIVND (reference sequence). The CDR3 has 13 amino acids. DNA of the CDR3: TGTGCCAGTAGTACTCAGGACAGTTATGGCTACACCTTC. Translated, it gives CASSTQDSYGYTF.

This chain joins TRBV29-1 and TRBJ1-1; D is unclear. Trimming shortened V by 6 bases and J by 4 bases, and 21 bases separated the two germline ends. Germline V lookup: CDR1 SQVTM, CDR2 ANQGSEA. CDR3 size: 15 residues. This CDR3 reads CSVPIGPAYGTEAFF. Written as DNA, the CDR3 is TGCAGCGTCCCTATCGGTCCTGCCTACGGCACTGAAGCTTTCTTT.

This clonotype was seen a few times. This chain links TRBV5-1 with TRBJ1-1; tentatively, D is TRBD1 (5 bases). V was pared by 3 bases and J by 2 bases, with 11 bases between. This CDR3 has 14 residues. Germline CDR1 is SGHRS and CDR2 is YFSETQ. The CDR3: CASSSVTANTEAFF. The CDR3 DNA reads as TGCGCCAGCAGCTCTGTGACAGCCAACACTGAAGCTTTCTTT.

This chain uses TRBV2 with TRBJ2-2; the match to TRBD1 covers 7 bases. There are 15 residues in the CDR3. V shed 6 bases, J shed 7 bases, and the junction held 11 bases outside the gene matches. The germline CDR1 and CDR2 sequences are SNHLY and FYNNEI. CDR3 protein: CASRKTTGVIGELFF. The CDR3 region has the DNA TGTGCCAGCAGAAAGACCACAGGGGTTATCGGGGAGCTGTTTTTT.

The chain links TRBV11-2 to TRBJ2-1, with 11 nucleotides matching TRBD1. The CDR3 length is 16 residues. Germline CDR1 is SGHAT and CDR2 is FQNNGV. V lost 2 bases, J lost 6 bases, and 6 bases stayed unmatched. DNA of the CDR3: TGTGCCAGCAGCTTACCCGCGGGGACAGGGGGCAATGAGCAGTTCTTC. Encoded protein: CASSLPAGTGGNEQFF.

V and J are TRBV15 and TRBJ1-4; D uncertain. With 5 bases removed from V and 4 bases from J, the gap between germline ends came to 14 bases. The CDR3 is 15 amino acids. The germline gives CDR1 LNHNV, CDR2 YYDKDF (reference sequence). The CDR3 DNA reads TGTGCCACCAGCCGCAGCCCGGGTCTTAATGAAAAACTGTTTTTT. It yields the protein CATSRSPGLNEKLFF. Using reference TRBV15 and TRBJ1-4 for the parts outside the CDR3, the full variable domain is DAMVIQNPRYQVTQFGKPVTLSCSQTLNHNVMYWYQQKSSQAPKLLFHYYDKDFNNEADTPDNFQSRRPNTSFCFLDIRSPGLGDTAMYLCATSRSPGLNEKLFFGSGTQLSVL.

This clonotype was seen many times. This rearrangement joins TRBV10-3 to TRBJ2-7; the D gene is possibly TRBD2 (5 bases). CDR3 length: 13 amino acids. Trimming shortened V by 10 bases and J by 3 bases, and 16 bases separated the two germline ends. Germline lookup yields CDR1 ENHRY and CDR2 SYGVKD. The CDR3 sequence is CATTEFEGYEQYF. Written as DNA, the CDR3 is TGTGCCACCACGGAGTTTGAGGGCTACGAGCAGTACTTC.

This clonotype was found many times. Here the CDR3 reads CASSYSKETQYF. As DNA, the CDR3 is TGTGCCAGCAGTTACTCGAAAGAGACCCAGTACTTC. The chain recombines TRBV6-5 with TRBJ2-5; the D is unclear. Germline assignment: CDR1 MNHEY and CDR2 SVGAGI. V was pared by 0 bases and J by 3 bases, with 2 bases between. This CDR3 is built from 12 residues.

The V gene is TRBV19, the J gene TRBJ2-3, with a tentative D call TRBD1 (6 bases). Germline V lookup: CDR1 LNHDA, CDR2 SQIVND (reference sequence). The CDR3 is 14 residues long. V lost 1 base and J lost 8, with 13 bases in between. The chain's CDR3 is CASSIGPGDGTQYF. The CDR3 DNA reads TGTGCCAGTAGTATAGGGCCAGGGGACGGTACGCAGTATTTT.

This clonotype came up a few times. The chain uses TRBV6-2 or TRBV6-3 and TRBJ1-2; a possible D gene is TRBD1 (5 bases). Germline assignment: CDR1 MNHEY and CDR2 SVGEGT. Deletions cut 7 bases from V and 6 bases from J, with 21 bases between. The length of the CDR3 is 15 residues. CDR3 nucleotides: TGTGCCAGCAACCCGGACGGGGACCGGGCGGATGGCTACACCTTC. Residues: CASNPDGDRADGYTF.